In this sample, the clone carrying this TCR beta chain turned up once. Its specificity is not known. This entry is derived from a study of OX40 agonist ivuxolimab in advanced cancers. At the level of the study: Ivuxolimab, which patients received intravenously every 2 weeks, was dosed at 0.01 to 10 mg/kg. Study-level points and caveats: The specificity for antigen of the expanded peripheral T cells was not determined.

Exclusion applied to patients with autoimmune disease history or systemic immunosuppression. The V end was cut by 4 bases, the J end by 7 bases, with 10 bases between. The CDR3 covers 13 residues. Germline CDR1 KGHSH, CDR2 LQKENI. TCRdb's copy holds only in-frame clones and misses some; the assay was immunoSEQ multiplex PCR. The table records roughly 67,000 clones, around nine tenths of them present only once. The sample here was CD4+ or CD8+ T cells sorted from blood, taken in a trial of the OX40 agonist ivuxolimab. The V gene is TRBV18, the J gene TRBJ1-4, with D perhaps matching TRBD1 (5 bases). The sequence was collected from an adult with an advanced solid tumor such as melanoma, head and neck, liver or kidney cancer. The CDR3 is CASSQGLGEKLFF. Written as DNA, the CDR3 is TGTGCCAGCTCACAGGGGCTGGGTGAAAAACTGTTTTTT.